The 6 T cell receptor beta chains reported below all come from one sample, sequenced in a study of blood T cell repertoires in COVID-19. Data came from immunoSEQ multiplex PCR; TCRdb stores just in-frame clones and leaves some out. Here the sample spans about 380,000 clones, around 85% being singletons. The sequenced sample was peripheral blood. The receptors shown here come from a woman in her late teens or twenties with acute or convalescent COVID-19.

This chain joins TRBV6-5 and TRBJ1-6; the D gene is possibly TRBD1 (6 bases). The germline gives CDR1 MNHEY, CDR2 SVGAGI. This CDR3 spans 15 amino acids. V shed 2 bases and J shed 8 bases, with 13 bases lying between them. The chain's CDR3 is CASSYRTAKDSPLHF. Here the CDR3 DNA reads TGTGCCAGCAGTTACAGGACAGCCAAGGATTCACCCCTCCACTTT.

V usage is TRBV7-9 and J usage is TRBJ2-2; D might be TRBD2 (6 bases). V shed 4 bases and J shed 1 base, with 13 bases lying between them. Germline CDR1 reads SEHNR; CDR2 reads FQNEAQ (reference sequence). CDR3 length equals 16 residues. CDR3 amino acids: CASSSPLAENTGELFF. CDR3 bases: TGTGCCAGCAGCTCCCCATTAGCGGAGAACACCGGGGAGCTGTTTTTT.

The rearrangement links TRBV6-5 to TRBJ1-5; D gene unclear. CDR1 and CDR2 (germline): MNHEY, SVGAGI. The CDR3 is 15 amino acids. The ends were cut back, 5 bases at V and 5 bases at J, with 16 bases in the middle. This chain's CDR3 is CASSPSSGMHQPQHF. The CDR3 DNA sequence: TGTGCCAGCAGTCCTTCATCGGGAATGCATCAGCCCCAGCATTTT.

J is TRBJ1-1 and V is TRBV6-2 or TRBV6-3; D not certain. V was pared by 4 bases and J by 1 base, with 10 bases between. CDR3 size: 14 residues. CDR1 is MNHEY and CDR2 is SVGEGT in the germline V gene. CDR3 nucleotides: TGTGCCAGCAGTTTACGACGGGAGAACACTGAAGCTTTCTTT. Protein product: CASSLRRENTEAFF.

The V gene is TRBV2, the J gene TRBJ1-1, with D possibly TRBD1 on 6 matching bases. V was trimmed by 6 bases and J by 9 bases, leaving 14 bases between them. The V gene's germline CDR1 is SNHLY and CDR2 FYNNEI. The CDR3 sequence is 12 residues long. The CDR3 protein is CASSLDRSQAFF. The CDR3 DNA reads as TGTGCCAGCAGCCTGGACAGATCCCAAGCTTTCTTT.

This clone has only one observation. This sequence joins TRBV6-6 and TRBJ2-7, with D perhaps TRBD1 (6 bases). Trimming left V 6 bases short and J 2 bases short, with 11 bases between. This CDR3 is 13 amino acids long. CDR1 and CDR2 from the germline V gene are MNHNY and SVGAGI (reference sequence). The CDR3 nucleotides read TGTGCCAGCAGCTCGGACAGCCCCTACGAGCAGTACTTC. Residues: CASSSDSPYEQYF.